The 2 T cell receptor beta chains below all came from one sample that was sequenced in a study of CD8 T cells in ankylosing spondylitis. These receptors lack a known antigen. Study-wide findings and caveats: A TCR beta motif of eight highly homologous variants appeared characteristic of ankylosing spondylitis blood.

TCRdb reprocessed the 5' RACE reads via MiXCR and lists one record per CDR3 protein. The sample has about 210,000 distinct CDR3 sequences, roughly 6.6% seen once. The material sequenced was blood, either unsorted or a sorted T cell fraction (not recorded which). Every receptor here comes from a male donor with ankylosing spondylitis.

In this sample, this clonotype turned up many times. The chain links TRBV9 to TRBJ1-2, with 7 bases matching TRBD1. The V segment lost 0 bases and the J segment 4 bases; nucleotides outside the gene matches: 6. This CDR3 has 15 residues. Germline CDR1 and CDR2: SGDLS and YYNGEE. The CDR3 spells CASSVVDGQVYGYTF. In nucleotides, the CDR3 is TGTGCCAGCAGCGTAGTAGATGGACAGGTCTATGGCTACACCTTC.

This clonotype was seen only a few times. The chain carries TRBV29-1 and TRBJ2-7; D may be TRBD2 (7 bases). V lost 6 bases and J lost 8, with 14 bases in between. The germline V gene encodes CDR1 SQVTM and CDR2 ANQGSEA. CDR3 length: 11 residues. CDR3 residues: CSVPRGAQQYF. CDR3 nucleotide sequence: TGCAGCGTCCCACGGGGGGCCCAGCAGTACTTC.